This T cell receptor (beta chain) is from a study of OX40 agonist ivuxolimab in advanced cancers. Study-level information: From roughly 23 to 90 years was the age range, with a mean of 60 years, and over 80% were male. Study-level points and caveats: Averaging showed that CD8+ T cells had more expanded clones than CD4+ did.

Concerning this clone itself: The antigen is not known.

Libraries were prepared by immunoSEQ multiplex PCR; TCRdb keeps only in-frame clonotypes and omits some of them. Among 60,000 to 75,000 clones listed, around 82% were seen once. V was cut by 2 bases and J by 10 bases, with 15 bases left in between. Germline V lookup: CDR1 MNHEY, CDR2 SVGAGI. The CDR3 has 15 amino acids. The specimen comprised CD4+ or CD8+ T cells sorted from blood, sampled in a trial of the OX40 agonist ivuxolimab. The chain uses TRBV6-5 and TRBJ2-6; D may be TRBD1 or TRBD2 (5 bases each). The sequence came from an adult with an advanced solid tumor such as melanoma, head and neck, liver or kidney cancer. CDR3 sequence reads: CASSYRGDGWNVLTF. CDR3 bases: TGTGCCAGCAGTTACCGTGGGGACGGATGGAACGTCCTGACTTTC.